A selection of T cell receptor beta chains follows, all from one sample in a study of cytomegalovirus exposure and HLA in healthy donors. The data were produced by immunoSEQ multiplex PCR, yet TCRdb's version contains in-frame clones alone and is incomplete. In the table there are 97,000 or so clones, around a tenth of which are singletons. Sequenced sample: PBMCs. The receptors shown here come from a man in his fifties in good health and CMV-seropositive. Each CDR3 is given with its conserved first and last residue. The order of the fields is CDR3 protein, CDR3 DNA, clone size, V gene, J gene, D gene. D genes are given only for firm matches. For some rows the clone size is stated as once, few or many, or as a class when expanded; others skip it.

CASSQTGGHGELFF	TGTGCCAGCAGCCAGACGGGGGGCCACGGGGAGCTGTTTTTT	few	TRBV7-9	TRBJ2-2	NA
CASSLIQNTDTQYF	TGTGCCAGCAGCTTAATACAGAACACAGATACGCAGTATTTT	NA	TRBV7-9	TRBJ2-3	NA
CASSGAGGADTQYF	TGTGCCAGCAGTGGGGCGGGAGGGGCAGATACGCAGTATTTT	NA	TRBV6-1	TRBJ2-3	TRBD2
CASSLRSRSGTGELFF	TGTGCCAGCAGCTTAAGGTCAAGGAGTGGCACCGGGGAGCTGTTTTTT	few	TRBV7-2	TRBJ2-2	NA
CASSPPGGGTDTQYF	TGTGCCAGCTCACCTCCGGGGGGGGGCACAGATACGCAGTATTTT	few	TRBV18	TRBJ2-3	TRBD2
CASSPVQMNTEAFF	TGTGCCAGCTCACCGGTACAGATGAACACTGAAGCTTTCTTT	NA	TRBV18	TRBJ1-1	NA
CASSPRPQGTEAFF	TGTGCCAGCAGCCCACGGCCACAGGGCACTGAAGCTTTCTTT	NA	TRBV9	TRBJ1-1	NA
CASHTSGVSTEAFF	TGTGCCAGTCACACTTCCGGGGTGAGCACTGAAGCTTTCTTT	few	TRBV19	TRBJ1-1	NA
CASSFPKGAGELFF	TGCGCCAGCAGCTTCCCGAAGGGGGCCGGGGAGCTGTTTTTT	NA	TRBV5-1	TRBJ2-2	NA
CASSGSTGTASYEQYF	TGTGCCAGTAGTGGTTCGACCGGGACAGCATCCTACGAGCAGTACTTC	NA	TRBV19	TRBJ2-7	TRBD1
CASSQTRDRRQETQYF	TGTGCCAGCAGCCAAACTCGGGACAGACGGCAAGAGACCCAGTACTTC	many	TRBV7-9	TRBJ2-5	TRBD1
CASSELSGFTGELFF	TGCGCCAGCAGTGAGTTATCCGGGTTCACCGGGGAGCTGTTTTTT	few	TRBV10-1	TRBJ2-2	NA
CASSSQGGGRYEQYF	TGTGCCAGCAGTTCTCAGGGCGGTGGGCGCTACGAGCAGTACTTC	few	TRBV28	TRBJ2-7	NA
CASSLEGPRLAAQETQYF	TGTGCCAGCAGCTTGGAGGGTCCGAGACTAGCGGCCCAAGAGACCCAGTACTTC	NA	TRBV5-6	TRBJ2-5	TRBD2
CASRQRFDRGQGEAFF	TGTGCCAGTAGACAAAGATTCGACAGGGGGCAGGGTGAAGCTTTCTTT	few	TRBV19	TRBJ1-1	TRBD1
CASSSSGRAYNEQFF	TGTGCCAGCAGCTCTAGCGGGAGGGCCTACAATGAGCAGTTCTTC	few	TRBV7-2	TRBJ2-1	TRBD2
CASRERQVAQPQHF	TGTGCCAGCAGAGAAAGACAGGTCGCCCAGCCCCAGCATTTT	few	TRBV2	TRBJ1-5	NA
CASSRSLNQPQHF	TGTGCCAGTAGTAGGAGTTTAAATCAGCCCCAGCATTTT	NA	TRBV19	TRBJ1-5	NA
CASRLAGLPRDEQFF	TGTGCCAGCAGATTAGCGGGACTTCCCCGGGATGAGCAGTTCTTC	NA	TRBV6-6	TRBJ2-1	TRBD2
CASSPRAGTEAFF	TGTGCCAGTAGTCCGAGGGCGGGCACTGAAGCTTTCTTT	few	TRBV19	TRBJ1-1	NA
CASSLGRGGQKINTEAFF	TGTGCCAGCAGCTTAGGCCGGGGGGGACAGAAAATTAACACTGAAGCTTTCTTT	NA	TRBV7-2	TRBJ1-1	TRBD1
CASVSGVSTEAFF	TGTGCTAGTGTCTCAGGGGTTTCGACTGAAGCTTTCTTT	few	TRBV12-5	TRBJ1-1	NA
CASNKGGSALFNSPLHF	TGTGCCAGCAACAAAGGGGGAAGCGCCTTGTTTAATTCACCCCTCCACTTT	few	TRBV9	TRBJ1-6	NA
CASSRSRSEKLFF	TGTGCCAGCAGCCGCTCGAGATCTGAAAAACTGTTTTTT	NA	TRBV11-1	TRBJ1-4	NA